These T cell receptor beta chains were read from a single sample in a study of neoadjuvant nivolumab and ipilimumab in lung cancer. Generated by immunoSEQ multiplex PCR, the TCRdb table keeps only in-frame clones and is missing some. The top ten hold 2.1% of the sample, which has about 33,000 clones, approximately 92% seen once. The source was peripheral blood, collected after neoadjuvant nivolumab, alone or with ipilimumab, at or shortly before surgery. These receptors all stem from an adult with non-small cell lung cancer. The CDR3 runs from the conserved cysteine through the conserved F or W. D genes are given only for firm matches. Some rows have no size entry. The others give once, few or many, or a class for an expanded clone.

J: TRBJ2-5; V: TRBV5-1; size: -; D: TRBD1; CDR3: CASSLGGQAVQETQYF; DNA: TGCGCCAGCAGCTTGGGGGGACAGGCGGTACAAGAGACCCAGTACTTC
J: TRBJ2-7; V: TRBV28; size: -; D: -; CDR3: CASSPPRGPEYF; DNA: TGTGCCAGCAGTCCCCCAAGGGGTCCCGAGTACTTC
J: TRBJ1-1; V: TRBV15; size: -; D: -; CDR3: CATSRELRGGEAFF; DNA: TGTGCCACCAGCAGAGAGCTCAGGGGAGGTGAAGCTTTCTTT
J: TRBJ2-3; V: TRBV6-6; size: -; D: TRBD2; CDR3: CASSSGLASITDTQYF; DNA: TGTGCCAGCAGTTCCGGACTAGCGTCAATCACAGATACGCAGTATTTT
J: TRBJ1-4; V: TRBV6-4; size: -; D: -; CDR3: CASTGPGQVDEKLFF; DNA: TGTGCCAGCACAGGACCGGGACAAGTGGATGAAAAACTGTTTTTT
J: TRBJ2-7; V: TRBV7-2; size: -; D: -; CDR3: CASSARSSNEQYF; DNA: TGTGCCAGCAGCGCGCGATCTAGCAACGAGCAGTACTTC
J: TRBJ1-1; V: TRBV5-4; size: -; D: -; CDR3: CASNRGGAEAFF; DNA: TGTGCCAGCAACCGAGGGGGGGCTGAAGCTTTCTTT
J: TRBJ2-3; V: TRBV5-1; size: once; D: -; CDR3: CASIRMGGGADTQYF; DNA: TGCGCCAGCATTAGGATGGGGGGAGGAGCAGATACGCAGTATTTT
J: TRBJ2-1; V: TRBV1; size: -; D: -; CDR3: CTSSQIPGLGLLGNEQFF; DNA: TGCACCAGCAGCCAAATTCCGGGACTCGGATTATTGGGGAATGAGCAGTTCTTC
J: TRBJ2-3; V: TRBV11-2; size: few; D: -; CDR3: CASRYGADTQYF; DNA: TGTGCCAGCAGGTACGGGGCAGATACGCAGTATTTT
J: TRBJ2-3; V: TRBV6-1; size: -; D: TRBD2; CDR3: CASRAAGNHFTQYF; DNA: TGTGCCAGCAGGGCAGCGGGGAACCATTTTACGCAGTATTTT
J: TRBJ2-6; V: TRBV11-2; size: -; D: -; CDR3: CASSLIGRIAGANVLTF; DNA: TGTGCCAGCAGCTTAATAGGGAGGATCGCTGGGGCCAACGTCCTGACTTTC
J: TRBJ1-1; V: TRBV29-1; size: -; D: -; CDR3: CSVYTNSGLPEAFF; DNA: TGCAGCGTTTATACAAATTCCGGGCTGCCTGAAGCTTTCTTT
J: TRBJ2-1; V: TRBV5-1; size: -; D: -; CDR3: CASSLRIASGGEQFF; DNA: TGCGCCAGCAGCTTGAGAATAGCGAGTGGGGGTGAGCAGTTCTTC
J: TRBJ2-5; V: TRBV14; size: -; D: TRBD1; CDR3: CASSQVRFQQGAFETQYF; DNA: TGTGCCAGCAGCCAAGTTCGTTTCCAACAGGGGGCTTTCGAGACCCAGTACTTC
J: TRBJ2-5; V: TRBV9; size: -; D: -; CDR3: CASSANSNQETQYF; DNA: TGTGCCAGCAGCGCTAACAGCAACCAAGAGACCCAGTACTTC
J: TRBJ2-1; V: TRBV5-1; size: -; D: -; CDR3: CASSLTRRGDNEQFF; DNA: TGCGCCAGCAGCTTGACTCGGAGAGGGGACAATGAGCAGTTCTTC
J: TRBJ2-5; V: TRBV7-6; size: -; D: TRBD1; CDR3: CASSLEQGAQTQYF; DNA: TGTGCCAGCAGCTTAGAACAGGGGGCCCAGACCCAGTACTTC
J: TRBJ1-5; V: TRBV6-6; size: -; D: TRBD1; CDR3: CASSPTGTGANQPQHF; DNA: TGTGCCAGCAGCCCCACCGGGACAGGGGCAAATCAGCCCCAGCATTTT
J: TRBJ2-7; V: TRBV5-1; size: once; D: -; CDR3: CASSSLVGGEQYF; DNA: TGCGCCAGCAGCTCTCTGGTGGGGGGAGAGCAGTACTTC
J: TRBJ2-1; V: TRBV27; size: few; D: TRBD2; CDR3: CASSPGLAYNEQFF; DNA: TGTGCCAGCAGTCCGGGACTAGCCTACAATGAGCAGTTCTTC
J: TRBJ2-2; V: TRBV18; size: -; D: -; CDR3: CASSPGGIANTGELFF; DNA: TGTGCCAGCTCACCAGGCGGGATAGCGAACACCGGGGAGCTGTTTTTT
J: TRBJ2-7; V: TRBV28; size: -; D: TRBD2; CDR3: CASSPEGTSGRRVKQYF; DNA: TGTGCCAGCTCCCCCGAGGGGACTAGCGGGAGAAGGGTCAAGCAGTACTTC